This T cell receptor beta chain emerged from a study of human T cells and chemical hapten exposure. For the study at large: Women made up most patients, who had alopecia areata, totalis or universalis.

CDR1 is SEHNR and CDR2 is FQNEAQ in the germline V gene (reference sequence). With V trimmed by 8 bases and J by 4 bases, 5 bases remained unmatched. This CDR3 is built from 13 residues. A word on this clonotype: Its antigen is currently unknown.

Regarding the study as a whole: Sensitizing to DPC left TCRs with a frequency above 1 in 1000 unaltered.

TCRdb reprocessed the RACE reads with MiXCR, giving one entry per CDR3 protein. In the table there are approximately 25,000 distinct CDR3 sequences, approximately 9% of which are singletons. Indicated time point: patch test 2, 6 weeks after DPC sensitization. Treatment: therapeutic diphenylcyclopropenone sensitization with weekly scalp DPC. This receptor was identified in a young man with alopecia areata. Some clones in this sample may be carry-over from other donors' samples. The sequencing used whole blood, collected in connection with sensitization to the hapten diphenylcyclopropenone (DPC). This chain connects TRBV7-9 to TRBJ1-1; 9 bases are shared with TRBD1. The CDR3 coding sequence is TGTGCCAGCCAAGGACAGGGGAGCACTGAAGCTTTCTTT. It encodes CASQGQGSTEAFF.